This is a list of T cell receptor beta chains from one sample in a study of regulatory T cells in long-lasting Graves disease. Via MiXCR, TCRdb re-called the multiplex PCR reads, giving one row per CDR3 protein. This sample has a few hundred thousand distinct CDR3 sequences; about 21% occur once, and the top ten carry 13% to 15%. The source material was peripheral blood mononuclear cells (PBMCs), sampled when the disease was refractory, from a patient treated with antithyroid drugs. The receptor source for this set is a female donor with Graves disease. The CDR3 runs from the conserved cysteine through the conserved F or W. A D gene is named only where the DNA matches it firmly. Clone size is not always given. Where it is, it says once, few, many or a class for expanded clones.

V gene	clone size	J gene	D gene	CDR3 protein
TRBV7-8	few	TRBJ2-6	-	CASSLGGMGGANVLTF
TRBV10-3	many	TRBJ1-1	TRBD1	CASTGGDTEAFF
TRBV5-4	-	TRBJ2-7	TRBD2	CASSLRGRAYEQYF
TRBV28	-	TRBJ1-2	-	CASRNWDLDPRINYGYTF
TRBV28	many	TRBJ2-5	-	CASSPHNSGEETQYF
TRBV5-5	many	TRBJ2-5	-	CASSLVAEETQYF
TRBV27	many	TRBJ2-5	-	CASSFGTPEETQYF
TRBV2	many	TRBJ2-5	-	CASSPTGTQETQYF
TRBV20-1	few	TRBJ1-2	-	CSASLTAPGVGYTF
TRBV27	many	TRBJ2-7	-	CASSRSRVHEQYF
TRBV28	many	TRBJ1-1	-	CASSHRDRFNTEAFF
TRBV5-6	-	TRBJ2-7	TRBD1	CASRLTGTKSYEQYF
TRBV20-1	-	TRBJ2-6	-	CSARDRNQRSGANVLTF
TRBV12-3/TRBV12-4	few	TRBJ2-7	TRBD2	CASSSGTRPYEQYF
TRBV4-2	-	TRBJ2-5	TRBD2	CASSQLTSGLSETQYF
TRBV15	many	TRBJ1-3	-	CATSSRNAGGNTIYF
TRBV28	many	TRBJ2-5	TRBD2	CASSYLLAGETQYF
TRBV2	-	TRBJ1-2	-	CASSDREFYGYTF
TRBV30	many	TRBJ2-5	-	CAWSVRVRETQYF
TRBV13	-	TRBJ1-2	TRBD1	CASSLELTGRDGYTF
TRBV11-2	many	TRBJ1-1	TRBD1	CASSPSGTGYGAFF
TRBV5-1	many	TRBJ2-2	-	CASSLASTGELFF
TRBV28	many	TRBJ1-1	-	CASSKIQGIGNTEAFF
TRBV7-9	few	TRBJ2-2	TRBD2	CASSLEAPAGGLFF
TRBV3-1	many	TRBJ1-3	-	CASSQGGQRNTIYF
TRBV24-1	many	TRBJ1-5	-	CATSDFTGNQPQHF
TRBV14	-	TRBJ2-5	-	CASSLRIADFQETQYF
TRBV7-8	many	TRBJ1-1	-	CASSLVRETDEAFF
TRBV27	-	TRBJ2-1	-	CASSLSLTANYNEQFF
TRBV6-1	many	TRBJ2-5	-	CASSEGGTEATTQYF
TRBV27	few	TRBJ2-2	TRBD2	CASSGSGSLPGELFF
TRBV6-1	many	TRBJ2-7	-	CASSEAWQGPYEQYF
TRBV20-1	-	TRBJ2-7	-	CSARPSSVGEQYF
TRBV5-1	-	TRBJ1-1	-	CASSITGSSEAFF
TRBV7-3	-	TRBJ2-2	TRBD1	CASSPGTGGAPNTGELFF
TRBV7-9	-	TRBJ1-3	-	CASSSTGRPGNTIYF
TRBV3-1	-	TRBJ1-2	-	CASSQDGPFRGLWGYTF
TRBV30	many	TRBJ1-2	-	CAWSVQKSVGLGYTF
TRBV19	many	TRBJ1-2	-	CASSIEWAGSGYTF
TRBV7-9	few	TRBJ1-4	-	CASSLGGGAGEKLFF
TRBV20-1	-	TRBJ2-3	TRBD2	CSGGRGGSIDTQYF
TRBV5-6	-	TRBJ2-7	TRBD2	CASSLRDPLAGDDEQYF
TRBV28	few	TRBJ2-2	-	CASSQGGRGTGELFF
TRBV5-5	many	TRBJ2-5	-	CASSFRGRGNQETQYF